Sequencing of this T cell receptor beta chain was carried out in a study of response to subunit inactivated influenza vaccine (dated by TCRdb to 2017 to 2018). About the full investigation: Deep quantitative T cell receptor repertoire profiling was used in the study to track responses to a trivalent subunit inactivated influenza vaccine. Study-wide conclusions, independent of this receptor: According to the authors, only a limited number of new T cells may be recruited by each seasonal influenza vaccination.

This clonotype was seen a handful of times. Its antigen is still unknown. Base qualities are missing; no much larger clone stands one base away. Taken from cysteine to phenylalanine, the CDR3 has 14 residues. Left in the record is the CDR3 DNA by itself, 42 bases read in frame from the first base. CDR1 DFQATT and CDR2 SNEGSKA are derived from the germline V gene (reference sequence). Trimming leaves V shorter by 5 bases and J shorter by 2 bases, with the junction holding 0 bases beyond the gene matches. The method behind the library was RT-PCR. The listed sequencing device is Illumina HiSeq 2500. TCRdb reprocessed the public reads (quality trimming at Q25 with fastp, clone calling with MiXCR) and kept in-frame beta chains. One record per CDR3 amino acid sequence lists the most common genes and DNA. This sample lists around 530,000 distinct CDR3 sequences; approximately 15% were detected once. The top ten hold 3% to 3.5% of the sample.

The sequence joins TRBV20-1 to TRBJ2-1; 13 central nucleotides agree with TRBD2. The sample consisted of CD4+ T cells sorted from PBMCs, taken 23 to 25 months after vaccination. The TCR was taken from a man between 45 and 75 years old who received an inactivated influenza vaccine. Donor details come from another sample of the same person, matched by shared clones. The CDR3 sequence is CSAGTSGAYNEQFF. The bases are TGCAGTGCTGGGACTAGCGGGGCCTACAATGAGCAGTTCTTC.